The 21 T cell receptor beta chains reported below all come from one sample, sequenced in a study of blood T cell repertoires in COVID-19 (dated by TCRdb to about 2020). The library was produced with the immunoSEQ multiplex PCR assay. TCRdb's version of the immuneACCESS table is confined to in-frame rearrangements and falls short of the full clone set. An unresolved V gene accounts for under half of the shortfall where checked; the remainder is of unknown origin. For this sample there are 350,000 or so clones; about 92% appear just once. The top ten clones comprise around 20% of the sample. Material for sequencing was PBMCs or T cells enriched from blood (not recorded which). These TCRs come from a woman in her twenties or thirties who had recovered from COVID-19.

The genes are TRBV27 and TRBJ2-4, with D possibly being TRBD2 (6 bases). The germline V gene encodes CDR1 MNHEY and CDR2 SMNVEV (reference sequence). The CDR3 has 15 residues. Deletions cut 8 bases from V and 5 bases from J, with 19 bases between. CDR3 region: CASGETAGPQNIQYF. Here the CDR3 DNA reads TGTGCCAGCGGAGAAACCGCGGGACCCCAAAACATTCAGTACTTC.

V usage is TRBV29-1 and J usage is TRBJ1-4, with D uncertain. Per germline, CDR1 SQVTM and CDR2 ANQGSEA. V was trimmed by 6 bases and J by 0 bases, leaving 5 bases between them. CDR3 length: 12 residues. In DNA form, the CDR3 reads TGCAGCGTGCGAGCAACTAATGAAAAACTGTTTTTT. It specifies CSVRATNEKLFF. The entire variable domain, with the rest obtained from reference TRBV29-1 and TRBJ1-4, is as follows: SAVISQKPSRDICQRGTSLTIQCQVDSQVTMMFWYRQQPGQSLTLIATANQGSEATYESGFVIDKFPISRPNLTFSTLTVSNMSPEDSSIYLCSVRATNEKLFFGSGTQLSVL.

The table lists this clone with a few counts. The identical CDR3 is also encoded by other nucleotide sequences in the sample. The CDR3 bases are TGTGCCAGCAGTTCTAATTACGAGCAGTACTTC. It encodes CASSSNYEQYF. This sequence joins TRBV7-9 and TRBJ2-7; D unresolved. Per germline, CDR1 SEHNR and CDR2 FQNEAQ (reference sequence). With 6 bases removed from V and 4 bases from J, the gap between germline ends came to 7 bases. The CDR3 is made up of 11 amino acids.

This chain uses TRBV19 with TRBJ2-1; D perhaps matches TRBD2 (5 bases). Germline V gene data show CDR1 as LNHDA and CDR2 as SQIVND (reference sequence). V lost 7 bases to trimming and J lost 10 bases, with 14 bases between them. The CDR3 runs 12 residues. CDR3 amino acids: CASTAAPSEQFF. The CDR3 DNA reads TGTGCCAGTACGGCGGCGCCTAGCGAGCAGTTCTTC.

CDR3 loop: CASSQSGGGTLGGNTIYF. The CDR3 nucleotides read TGTGCCAGCAGCCAGTCAGGGGGCGGGACCCTGGGGGGAAACACCATATATTTT. This chain uses TRBV7-2 with TRBJ1-3, with 8 bases aligning to TRBD1. The CDR3 loop spans 18 amino acids. The J segment lost 4 bases and the V segment lost 5 bases, leaving 16 bases of the junction unmatched. Germline V gene sequence: CDR1 SGHTA, CDR2 FQGNSA.

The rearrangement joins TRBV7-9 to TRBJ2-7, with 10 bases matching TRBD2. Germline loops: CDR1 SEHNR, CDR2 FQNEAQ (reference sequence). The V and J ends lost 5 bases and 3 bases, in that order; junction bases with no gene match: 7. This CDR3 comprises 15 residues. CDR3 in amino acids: CASSLTSSGSYEQYF. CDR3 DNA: TGTGCCAGCAGCCTAACGTCTAGCGGGAGCTACGAGCAGTACTTC.

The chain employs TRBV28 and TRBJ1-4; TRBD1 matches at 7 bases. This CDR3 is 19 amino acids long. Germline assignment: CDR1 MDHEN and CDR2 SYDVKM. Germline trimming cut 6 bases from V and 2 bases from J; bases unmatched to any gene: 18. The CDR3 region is CASRRLRQGGGLTNEKLFF. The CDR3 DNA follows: TGTGCCAGCAGGAGGCTTCGACAGGGCGGAGGGTTGACTAATGAAAAACTGTTTTTT.

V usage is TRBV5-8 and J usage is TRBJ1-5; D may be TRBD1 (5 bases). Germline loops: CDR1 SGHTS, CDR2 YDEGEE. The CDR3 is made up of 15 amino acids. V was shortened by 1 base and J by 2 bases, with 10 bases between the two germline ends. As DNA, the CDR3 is TGTGCCAGCAGCTTGATCCCACAGGGCAATCAGCCCCAGCATTTT. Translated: CASSLIPQGNQPQHF.

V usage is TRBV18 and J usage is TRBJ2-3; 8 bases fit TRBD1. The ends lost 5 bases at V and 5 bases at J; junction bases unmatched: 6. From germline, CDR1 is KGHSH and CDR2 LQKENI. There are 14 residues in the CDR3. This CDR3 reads CASSTSTGGDTQYF. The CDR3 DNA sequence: TGTGCCAGCTCAACTTCAACAGGGGGAGATACGCAGTATTTT. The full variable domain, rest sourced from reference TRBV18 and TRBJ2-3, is NAGVMQNPRHLVRRRGQEARLRCSPMKGHSHVYWYRQLPEEGLKFMVYLQKENIIDESGMPKERFSAEFPKEGPSILRIQQVVRGDSAAYFCASSTSTGGDTQYFGPGTRLTVL.

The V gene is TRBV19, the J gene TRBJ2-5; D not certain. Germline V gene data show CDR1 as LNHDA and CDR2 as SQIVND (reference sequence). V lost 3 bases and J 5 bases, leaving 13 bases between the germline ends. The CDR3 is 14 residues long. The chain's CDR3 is CASSIQAQSETQYF. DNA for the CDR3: TGTGCCAGTAGTATCCAAGCCCAAAGCGAGACCCAGTACTTC.

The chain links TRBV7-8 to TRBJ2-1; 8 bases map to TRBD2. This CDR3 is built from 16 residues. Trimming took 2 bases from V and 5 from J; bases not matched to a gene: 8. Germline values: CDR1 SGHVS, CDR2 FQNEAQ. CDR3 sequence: CASSLFRREVNNEQFF. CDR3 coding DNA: TGTGCCAGCAGCTTATTCCGGCGGGAGGTCAACAATGAGCAGTTCTTC.

Written as DNA, the CDR3 is TGCGCCAGCAGCCAGGAAAACACAGGGGGCTTCTACGAGCAGTACTTC. Its protein product is CASSQENTGGFYEQYF. The V gene is TRBV4-1, the J gene TRBJ2-7; 9 bases line up with TRBD1. The CDR3 length is 16 residues. V shed 3 bases, J shed 3 bases, and the junction held 9 bases outside the gene matches. Looked up from germline, CDR1 is MGHRA and CDR2 is YSYEKL.

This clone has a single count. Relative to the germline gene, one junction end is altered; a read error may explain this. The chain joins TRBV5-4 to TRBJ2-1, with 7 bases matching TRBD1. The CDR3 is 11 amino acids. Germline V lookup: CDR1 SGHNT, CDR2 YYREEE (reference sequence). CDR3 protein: CASSLEGGVVF. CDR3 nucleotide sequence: TGTGCCAGCAGCTTGGAAGGGGGCGTAGTCTTC.

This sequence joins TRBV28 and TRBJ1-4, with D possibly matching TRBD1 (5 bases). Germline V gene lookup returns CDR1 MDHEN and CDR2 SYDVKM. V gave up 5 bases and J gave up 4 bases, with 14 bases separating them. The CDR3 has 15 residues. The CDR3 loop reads CASSLAGTNNEKLFF. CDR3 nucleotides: TGTGCCAGCAGTCTCGCGGGGACCAATAATGAAAAACTGTTTTTT.

In DNA form, the CDR3 reads TGTGCCAGCAGCTTAATCCCGGCAGGGATCTATGGCTACACCTTC. This gives the protein CASSLIPAGIYGYTF. V and J are TRBV7-2 and TRBJ1-2, with D perhaps matching TRBD1 (5 bases). Germline CDR1 reads SGHTA; CDR2 reads FQGNSA. The V end was cut by 2 bases, the J end by 4 bases, with 14 bases between. CDR3 length: 15 amino acids.

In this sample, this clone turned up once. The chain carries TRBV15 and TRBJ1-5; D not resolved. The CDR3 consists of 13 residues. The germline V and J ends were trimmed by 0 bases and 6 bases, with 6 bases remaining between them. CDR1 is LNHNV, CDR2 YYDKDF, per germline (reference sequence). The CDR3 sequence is CATSRDIRQPQHF. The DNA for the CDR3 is TGTGCCACCAGCAGAGATATCCGTCAGCCCCAGCATTTT.

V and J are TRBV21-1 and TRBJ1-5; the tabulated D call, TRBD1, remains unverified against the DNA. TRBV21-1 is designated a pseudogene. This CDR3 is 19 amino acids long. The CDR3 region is CASSNGWGDRGLGNQPQHF. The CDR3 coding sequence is TGTGCCAGCAGCAATGGGTGGGGTGACAGGGGGCTTGGCAATCAGCCCCAGCATTTT.

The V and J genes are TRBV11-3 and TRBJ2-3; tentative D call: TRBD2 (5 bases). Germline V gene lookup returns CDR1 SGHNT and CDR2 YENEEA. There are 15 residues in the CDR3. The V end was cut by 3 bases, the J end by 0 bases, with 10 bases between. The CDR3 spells CASSFSGTSTDTQYF. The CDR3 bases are TGTGCCAGCAGCTTCAGCGGAACTAGCACAGATACGCAGTATTTT.

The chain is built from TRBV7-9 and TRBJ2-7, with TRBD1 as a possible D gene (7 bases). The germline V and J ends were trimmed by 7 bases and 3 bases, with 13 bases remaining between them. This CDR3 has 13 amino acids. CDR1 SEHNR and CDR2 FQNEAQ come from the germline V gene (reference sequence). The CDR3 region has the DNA TGTGCCAGCAACGGGGGACAGCACTACGAGCAGTACTTC. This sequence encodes CASNGGQHYEQYF. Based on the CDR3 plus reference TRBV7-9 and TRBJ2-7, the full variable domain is DTGVSQNPRHKITKRGQNVTFRCDPISEHNRLYWYRQTLGQGPEFLTYFQNEAQLEKSRLLSDRFSAERPKGSFSTLEIQRTEQGDSAMYLCASNGGQHYEQYFGPGTRLTVT.

DNA for the CDR3: TGTGCCAGCAGCGTAGAATCAGGTCGCAACATTCAGTACTTC. Amino acid sequence: CASSVESGRNIQYF. The chain is built from TRBV9 and TRBJ2-4; D remains ambiguous. CDR1 SGDLS and CDR2 YYNGEE come from the germline V gene. This CDR3 is built from 14 residues. V lost 0 bases and J lost 7, with 11 bases in between.

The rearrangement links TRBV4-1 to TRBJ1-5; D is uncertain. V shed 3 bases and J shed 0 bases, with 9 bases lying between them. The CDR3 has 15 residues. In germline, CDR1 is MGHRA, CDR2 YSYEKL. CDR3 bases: TGCGCCAGCAGCCATATCCCGAGTAGCAATCAGCCCCAGCATTTT. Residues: CASSHIPSSNQPQHF.